The next 28 T cell receptor beta chains were all read from a single sample in a study of shared clonotypes between healthy human individuals. Method: immunoSEQ multiplex PCR; TCRdb's copy keeps in-frame clones and lacks some. The sample has some 1.4 million clones; approximately 97% are singletons. The sample taken for sequencing was naive CD4+ T cells sorted from blood. This sample's subset: CD45RA+ positively selected. These receptors all stem from a man in his thirties or forties in good health.

The CDR3 spells CASSPRGGGSSYNEQFF. The CDR3 region has the DNA TGTGCCAGCAGCCCAAGGGGGGGCGGGAGCTCCTACAATGAGCAGTTCTTC. V usage is TRBV7-9 and J usage is TRBJ2-1; TRBD2 might be the D (7 bases). V lost 5 bases, J lost 0 bases, and 17 bases lay in between. The germline gives CDR1 SEHNR, CDR2 FQNEAQ (reference sequence). The CDR3 covers 17 residues.

Written as DNA, the CDR3 is TGTGCCAGCAGTGAAATAGATATGAACACTGAAGCTTTCTTT. It encodes CASSEIDMNTEAFF. The chain uses TRBV6-1 and TRBJ1-1; D is uncertain. Germline-derived CDR1 and CDR2 are MNHNS and SASEGT. V lost 2 bases and J lost 0, with 7 bases in between. CDR3 length equals 14 residues.

CDR3 in DNA: TGTGCCAGCAGCTTATCCCATACTGGCTACAATGAGCAGTTCTTC. Translated, it gives CASSLSHTGYNEQFF. The rearrangement joins TRBV5-4 to TRBJ2-1; D not resolved. V lost 2 bases to trimming and J lost 3 bases, with 12 bases between them. This CDR3 has 15 residues. CDR1 SGHNT and CDR2 YYREEE come from the germline V gene (reference sequence).

This clone has more than one count but fewer than ten. The chain is built from TRBV27 and TRBJ1-5, with D perhaps TRBD1 (6 bases). CDR3 size: 14 residues. The germline CDR1 and CDR2 sequences are MNHEY and SMNVEV (reference sequence). Trimming pared 2 bases from V and 5 bases from J, leaving 10 bases between. DNA for the CDR3: TGTGCCAGCAGTTTAATGGGGGGGCATCAGCCCCAGCATTTT. Amino acid sequence: CASSLMGGHQPQHF.

This clone was seen a single time. The chain joins TRBV15 to TRBJ2-7, with 9 bases fitting TRBD2. In germline, CDR1 is LNHNV, CDR2 YYDKDF (reference sequence). The V and J ends lost 5 bases and 3 bases, in that order; junction bases with no gene match: 8. There are 15 residues in the CDR3. The CDR3 sequence: CATSPSGRTFYEQYF. CDR3 bases: TGTGCCACCAGCCCCAGCGGGAGGACCTTCTACGAGCAGTACTTC.

The J gene is TRBJ1-4, the V gene TRBV27, with D possibly TRBD1 on 5 matching bases. Germline V gene data show CDR1 as MNHEY and CDR2 as SMNVEV (reference sequence). Trimming cost V 5 bases and J 8 bases, with 15 bases left between them. This CDR3 is built from 14 residues. The CDR3 bases are TGTGCCAGCAGTCCCCTGGGACTCTACGAAAAACTGTTTTTT. It is translated as CASSPLGLYEKLFF.

The chain uses TRBV5-5 and TRBJ2-5; no firm D call. The CDR3 sequence is 16 residues long. Germline assignment: CDR1 SGHKS and CDR2 YYEKEE (reference sequence). Trimming removed 0 bases from V and 7 bases from J, with 19 bases in between. CDR3 bases: TGTGCCAGCAGCTTGGCCCGGCTAGATGGTCAGGTGACCCAGTACTTC. Translation gives CASSLARLDGQVTQYF.

The chain joins TRBV7-8 to TRBJ2-7; tentatively, D is TRBD2 (5 bases). The V gene lost 6 bases and the J gene lost 0 bases, with 18 bases spanning the gap. Germline V gene sequence: CDR1 SGHVS, CDR2 FQNEAQ. CDR3 length equals 16 residues. This chain's CDR3 is CASRDQLVGNSYEQYF. In DNA form, the CDR3 reads TGTGCCAGCAGGGATCAACTAGTCGGTAACTCCTACGAGCAGTACTTC. Supplemented by reference TRBV7-8 and TRBJ2-7, the full variable domain reads GAGVSQSPRYKVAKRGQDVALRCDPISGHVSLFWYQQALGQGPEFLTYFQNEAQLDKSGLPSDRFFAERPEGSVSTLKIQRTQQEDSAVYLCASRDQLVGNSYEQYFGPGTRLTVT.

The V call is TRBV18, the J call TRBJ2-7; 9 bases map to TRBD1. From germline, CDR1 is KGHSH and CDR2 LQKENI. The V gene end was trimmed by 2 bases and the J gene end by 2 bases; junction bases not matched to a gene: 4. This CDR3 region has 15 residues. The CDR3 sequence: CASSPMGQGAYEQYF. CDR3 DNA: TGTGCCAGCTCACCAATGGGACAGGGAGCCTACGAGCAGTACTTC. Looking up the rest from reference TRBV18 and TRBJ2-7 gives the full variable domain: NAGVMQNPRHLVRRRGQEARLRCSPMKGHSHVYWYRQLPEEGLKFMVYLQKENIIDESGMPKERFSAEFPKEGPSILRIQQVVRGDSAAYFCASSPMGQGAYEQYFGPGTRLTVT.

The V gene is TRBV5-5, the J gene TRBJ1-2; 7 bases are a match to TRBD1. Germline V gives CDR1 SGHKS, CDR2 YYEKEE (reference sequence). V was pared by 0 bases and J by 8 bases, with 7 bases of the junction left unmatched. There are 14 residues in the CDR3. The CDR3 is CASSLAWQGGGYTF. In DNA, the CDR3 is TGTGCCAGCAGCTTGGCCTGGCAGGGGGGCGGCTACACCTTC.

CDR3 region: CASHTIAINEQFF. CDR3 nucleotide sequence: TGTGCCAGCCACACAATAGCCATCAATGAGCAGTTCTTC. The V call is TRBV28, the J call TRBJ2-1; D is unclear. Trimming removed 8 bases at V and 6 bases at J, with 14 bases between. Germline CDR1 and CDR2: MDHEN and SYDVKM. The CDR3 runs to 13 residues.

A remark on this clone: Different DNA sequences within this sample yield the same CDR3. The chain carries TRBV5-1 and TRBJ2-1, with 16 nucleotides matching TRBD2. The CDR3 contains 17 residues. V was clipped by 3 bases and J by 5 bases; unmatched bases: 5. Per germline, CDR1 SGHRS and CDR2 YFSETQ. CDR3 sequence reads: CASSSGLAGGPNNEQFF. Here the CDR3 DNA reads TGCGCCAGCAGCTCGGGACTAGCGGGAGGGCCGAACAATGAGCAGTTCTTC.

The chain links TRBV9 to TRBJ1-4, with D unresolved. The CDR3 consists of 14 residues. V was shortened by 0 bases and J by 8 bases, with 11 bases between the two germline ends. In germline, CDR1 is SGDLS, CDR2 YYNGEE. CDR3 sequence: CASSVEGRGEKLFF. The DNA of the CDR3 is TGTGCCAGCAGCGTAGAGGGCAGAGGAGAAAAACTGTTTTTT. Variable domain in full (rest from reference TRBV9 and TRBJ1-4): DSGVTQTPKHLITATGQRVTLRCSPRSGDLSVYWYQQSLDQGLQFLIQYYNGEERAKGNILERFSAQQFPDLHSELNLSSLELGDSALYFCASSVEGRGEKLFFGSGTQLSVL.

The rearrangement joins TRBV11-2 to TRBJ2-4; D not certain. Between the trimmed V and J ends, which lost 3 bases and 5 bases, there was a span of 11 bases. Germline V gene lookup returns CDR1 SGHAT and CDR2 FQNNGV. This CDR3 has 14 residues. CDR3 amino acids: CASSFLGAQNIQYF. The CDR3 DNA follows: TGTGCCAGCAGCTTCCTCGGAGCTCAAAACATTCAGTACTTC.

V and J are TRBV5-6 and TRBJ1-1; 7 bases are shared with TRBD1. The CDR3 is 14 residues long. The germline V gene encodes CDR1 SGHDT and CDR2 YYEEEE. J lost 7 bases, V lost 4 bases, and 10 bases had no gene match. In DNA form, the CDR3 reads TGTGCCAGCAGCCTGGGACAGTTCTTTGGTGAAGCTTTCTTT. This gives the protein CASSLGQFFGEAFF.

The rearrangement uses TRBV18 and TRBJ1-1; no clear D. The CDR3 runs to 13 residues. The V gene lost 3 bases and the J gene lost 6 bases, with 11 bases spanning the gap. Germline V CDR1 and CDR2: KGHSH, LQKENI. CDR3 sequence (DNA): TGTGCCAGCTCACCTCTCCCTTCGGCTGAAGCTTTCTTT. Translated: CASSPLPSAEAFF.

The chain carries TRBV7-6 and TRBJ2-2, with D perhaps TRBD2 (6 bases). The CDR3 runs 16 residues. V lost 5 bases, J lost 1 base, and 14 bases lay in between. CDR1 is SGHVS, CDR2 FNYEAQ, per germline. CDR3 in amino acids: CASSPRTTVNTGELFF. CDR3 coding DNA: TGTGCCAGCAGCCCCCGGACTACGGTGAACACCGGGGAGCTGTTTTTT.

The count of this clone is one. The CDR3: CASSSFHNEQFF. The DNA of the CDR3 is TGTGCCAGCTCATCCTTCCACAATGAGCAGTTCTTC. The chain combines TRBV18 with TRBJ2-1, with no clear D. Germline CDR1 and CDR2: KGHSH and LQKENI. With 5 bases removed from V and 5 bases from J, the gap between germline ends came to 7 bases. This CDR3 is built from 12 residues.

This chain uses TRBV4-1 with TRBJ1-1; D uncertain. V shed 1 base and J shed 9 bases, with 18 bases lying between them. CDR3 size: 15 residues. Germline CDR1 and CDR2: MGHRA and YSYEKL. In DNA form, the CDR3 reads TGCGCCAGCAGCCAAGGCGAGGGTAGACCGTTCAAAGCTTTCTTT. It specifies CASSQGEGRPFKAFF.

The chain joins TRBV18 to TRBJ2-5; the D gene could be TRBD1 or TRBD2 (5 bases each). Trimming pared 1 base from V and 5 bases from J, leaving 17 bases between. The CDR3 loop spans 16 amino acids. Germline-derived CDR1 and CDR2 are KGHSH and LQKENI. The CDR3 DNA sequence: TGTGCCAGCTCACCACTCGATACTCCGGGGCGGGAGACCCAGTACTTC. It is translated as CASSPLDTPGRETQYF.

V usage is TRBV25-1 and J usage is TRBJ1-1; D might be TRBD1 (5 bases). Germline-derived CDR1 and CDR2 are MGHDK and SYGVNS. CDR3 length equals 15 residues. V dropped 4 bases and J dropped 3 bases, with 15 bases sitting between them. In nucleotides, the CDR3 is TGTGCCAGCAGTGCGGACAATCGAGGGGACACTGAAGCTTTCTTT. As protein: CASSADNRGDTEAFF.

This clone was picked up one time. V gene TRBV7-6 combines with J gene TRBJ2-7, with 9 bases aligning to TRBD2. Germline-derived CDR1 and CDR2 are SGHVS and FNYEAQ. V shed 2 bases, J shed 5 bases, and the junction held 7 bases outside the gene matches. CDR3 size: 15 residues. CDR3 sequence reads: CASSLLLAGENEQYF. In DNA form, the CDR3 reads TGTGCCAGCAGCTTATTACTAGCGGGTGAGAACGAGCAGTACTTC.

This clone was picked up one time. This sequence joins TRBV27 and TRBJ1-5; 7 nucleotides agree with TRBD1. This CDR3 contains 15 residues. Germline CDR1 and CDR2: MNHEY and SMNVEV (reference sequence). The junction had 14 bases not matched to a gene; V was cut back by 6 bases and J by 9 bases. For the CDR3, the DNA is TGTGCCAGCAGCCTGGACAGGCGCCCGGATAGGCCCCAGCATTTT. Translation: CASSLDRRPDRPQHF.

The rearrangement links TRBV7-8 to TRBJ1-3; D perhaps matches TRBD1 (5 bases). The germline gives CDR1 SGHVS, CDR2 FQNEAQ. V was shortened by 5 bases and J by 1 base, with 12 bases between the two germline ends. The CDR3 runs 15 residues. The CDR3 reads CASSPRVSSGNTIYF. Written as DNA, the CDR3 is TGTGCCAGCAGCCCCAGGGTTTCGTCTGGAAACACCATATATTTT. The whole variable domain, remainder taken from reference TRBV7-8 and TRBJ1-3, is GAGVSQSPRYKVAKRGQDVALRCDPISGHVSLFWYQQALGQGPEFLTYFQNEAQLDKSGLPSDRFFAERPEGSVSTLKIQRTQQEDSAVYLCASSPRVSSGNTIYFGEGSWLTVV.

J is TRBJ2-1 and V is TRBV7-9; TRBD2 agrees at 7 bases. With V trimmed by 3 bases and J by 8 bases, 7 bases remained unmatched. The germline gives CDR1 SEHNR, CDR2 FQNEAQ (reference sequence). The CDR3 contains 14 residues. The CDR3 DNA reads TGTGCCAGCAGCTTCGGGCGGGAGAGTGATGAGCAGTTCTTC. Amino acids: CASSFGRESDEQFF.

As regards this clone: The same CDR3 can be traced to other DNA sequences in this sample. The chain links TRBV19 to TRBJ2-7; D is ambiguous. Trimming took 5 bases from V and 3 from J, leaving 5 bases between them. The CDR3 runs 11 residues. Germline assignment: CDR1 LNHDA and CDR2 SQIVND (reference sequence). Here the CDR3 reads CASSLGYEQYF. DNA of the CDR3: TGTGCCAGTAGTTTGGGCTACGAGCAGTACTTC. Together with reference TRBV19 and TRBJ2-7, the CDR3 gives the full variable domain: DGGITQSPKYLFRKEGQNVTLSCEQNLNHDAMYWYRQDPGQGLRLIYYSQIVNDFQKGDIAEGYSVSREKKESFPLTVTSAQKNPTAFYLCASSLGYEQYFGPGTRLTVT.

Turning to this clone: The same CDR3 can be traced to other DNA sequences in this sample. The chain is built from TRBV9 and TRBJ2-1; D might be TRBD1 (6 bases). Germline V gene lookup returns CDR1 SGDLS and CDR2 YYNGEE. Trimming stripped 4 bases from V and 0 bases from J, with 11 bases between. The CDR3 runs to 15 residues. DNA for the CDR3: TGTGCCAGCAGCCCCAGGGGAAGCTCCTACAATGAGCAGTTCTTC. It codes for CASSPRGSSYNEQFF.

The rearrangement joins TRBV6-1 to TRBJ2-7; the match to TRBD2 covers 9 bases. There are 18 residues in the CDR3. V shed 1 base, J shed 0 bases, and the junction held 10 bases outside the gene matches. Germline V lookup: CDR1 MNHNS, CDR2 SASEGT. DNA for the CDR3: TGTGCCAGCAGTGAAGGACTAGCGGCAGGGAGACTCTCCTACGAGCAGTACTTC. As protein: CASSEGLAAGRLSYEQYF.